This T cell receptor (beta chain) was recovered during a study of OX40 agonist ivuxolimab in advanced cancers. Overall study context: It was ivuxolimab, an agonistic anti-OX40 (CD134) antibody, that patients were treated with.

About this clone: Its specificity is unknown.

Overall study findings and caveats: At 0.1 to 3.0 mg/kg, CD4+ and CD8+ blood T cells expanded clonally by week 6.

Assay used: immunoSEQ multiplex PCR; TCRdb lists only in-frame clones, some missing. The table lists roughly 92,000 clones, 80% to 95% of them singletons. Germline V lookup: CDR1 MNHNS, CDR2 SASEGT. Losses at the gene ends were 8 bases for V and 6 bases for J; bases not matched to a gene: 13. The CDR3 has 15 residues. On cycle 4 day 1 and cycle 7 day 1, as well as at baseline, blood was sampled. The sequences come from CD4+ or CD8+ T cells sorted from blood, collected in a trial of the OX40 agonist ivuxolimab. This chain uses TRBV6-1 with TRBJ2-1; 7 positions agree with TRBD2. The origin of this receptor is an adult with an advanced solid tumor such as melanoma, head and neck, liver or kidney cancer. The CDR3 region has the DNA TGTGCCAGCTTCAATTTTGGCGGGAGTGGCAATGAGCAGTTCTTC. Translating it yields CASFNFGGSGNEQFF.